This T cell receptor beta chain is from a study of T cell responses to AZD1222 COVID-19 vaccine. Points from the study as a whole: Distributed over spike, vaccine-associated CD4 TCRs predominated at 160-218 and 743-854. Baseline serostatus was positive in only six AZD1222 recipients.

Only in-frame clones appear in the TCRdb table, and some are missing; sequencing was by immunoSEQ multiplex PCR. Among tens of thousands of clones, 80% were seen once, and the ten largest hold under 25%. In this sample, this clone turned up once. No antigen is known for it. Sequencing used peripheral blood, obtained on day 0 of AZD1222 vaccination. The receptor comes from an adult in good health.

The CDR3 DNA reads as TGTGCCAGCAGGGACCTGAGCGGGAGAGGGGATACGCAGTATTTT. As protein: CASRDLSGRGDTQYF. J is TRBJ2-3 and V is TRBV2, with TRBD2 identical over 8 bases. With V trimmed by 6 bases and J by 6 bases, 11 bases remained unmatched. CDR3 length equals 15 residues. Germline CDR1 SNHLY, CDR2 FYNNEI.